A selection of T cell receptor beta chains follows, all from one sample in a study of neurological immune-mediated disorders. TCRdb itself ran the 5' RACE reads through MiXCR, one entry per CDR3 protein. Here the sample spans tens of thousands of distinct CDR3 sequences, 3.8% being singletons. Sequenced input: PBMCs. These receptors were taken from a man in his sixties with multiple sclerosis. Both conserved end residues are part of each CDR3. The order of the fields is V gene, J gene, CDR3 protein.

TRBV27	TRBJ1-2	CASSTAGVGYGYTF
TRBV5-6	TRBJ2-5	CASSLGRTGFKETQYF
TRBV7-6	TRBJ2-3	CASSLGAGGFTDTQYF
TRBV7-2	TRBJ1-4	CASSAVRREKLFF
TRBV20-1	TRBJ2-1	CSARGGAGGHNEQFF
TRBV12-3/TRBV12-4	TRBJ1-1	CASTYDRAEAFF
TRBV3-1	TRBJ1-6	CASSPRGGAGSPLHF
TRBV20-1	TRBJ2-7	CSAPRGVYEQYF
TRBV20-1	TRBJ2-1	CSARDGWEQFF
TRBV5-6	TRBJ2-2	CASSLEATGRAGELFF
TRBV7-2	TRBJ1-6	CASSLSSRQGGYSGSPLHF
TRBV12-3/TRBV12-4	TRBJ2-4	CASSSVRGNIQYF
TRBV5-1	TRBJ2-5	CASSSDGIPRETQYF
TRBV7-2	TRBJ2-7	CASSLGSGLGLGEQYF
TRBV5-1	TRBJ1-1	CASSSNRDAQDKAFF
TRBV15	TRBJ2-7	CATSRGGTVSYEQYF
TRBV20-1	TRBJ1-5	CSARDSSTNYQPQHF
TRBV7-2	TRBJ2-1	CASSLMSGGGYNEQFF
TRBV9	TRBJ1-2	CASSVLGQPYGYTF
TRBV28	TRBJ1-3	CASRQGETGNTIYF
TRBV5-6	TRBJ1-1	CASSLGSGTEAFF
TRBV28	TRBJ2-3	CASSSITGGDGQEITDTQYF
TRBV5-1	TRBJ1-2	CATSARGRGGIYGYTF
TRBV7-6	TRBJ2-6	CASGKSSGANILTF
TRBV11-1	TRBJ2-7	CASSSVSGSGEQYF
TRBV3-1	TRBJ1-2	CASSQGVGGYTF
TRBV27	TRBJ1-2	CASTGGYGYTF
TRBV5-1	TRBJ2-7	CASSLPPGADYTYEQYF
TRBV5-1	TRBJ1-1	CASSLRGQSTEAFF
TRBV4-1	TRBJ2-3	CASSLRGLSDGADTQYF
TRBV5-1	TRBJ1-4	CASSLAREGEKLFF
TRBV18	TRBJ2-5	CASSPLAGRVRFQETQYF
TRBV7-2	TRBJ2-2	CASSFFGYANTGELFF
TRBV24-1	TRBJ1-1	CATMSGDTEAFF
TRBV6-6	TRBJ1-4	CASKGTVEKLFF
TRBV20-1	TRBJ2-7	CSDPPTALNEQYF
TRBV10-2	TRBJ2-7	CASSLPTSSYEQYF
TRBV20-1	TRBJ1-5	CSASLGGRRNQPQHF
TRBV4-2	TRBJ2-7	CASSQDPATYEQYF
TRBV7-8	TRBJ2-5	CASSPSGDQETQYF
TRBV5-1	TRBJ2-2	CASSSTQGRDTGELFF
TRBV6-6	TRBJ2-2	CAISKNTGELFF
TRBV20-1	TRBJ1-5	CSAAAGAPNQHQHF
TRBV6-6	TRBJ1-1	CASSLMTGSTEAFF
TRBV24-1	TRBJ1-5	CATSETGPGQPQHF
TRBV20-1	TRBJ1-4	CSARVTGEKLFF
TRBV19	TRBJ2-3	CASSWDPTLTDTQYF
TRBV20-1	TRBJ2-1	CSADAGTATPQFF
TRBV29-1	TRBJ1-2	CSGDPLMDRANGYTF
TRBV3-1	TRBJ2-1	CASSQSSGRPSYNEQFF
TRBV5-1	TRBJ1-2	CATRKGPGNYGYTF
TRBV10-3	TRBJ2-7	CATSPSFYEQYF
TRBV7-8	TRBJ1-3	CASSLGGGGNTIYF
TRBV10-3	TRBJ2-2	CAIRAKGEEAGELFF
TRBV7-3	TRBJ1-2	CASSVEPGTPYGYTF
TRBV20-1	TRBJ2-7	CSDRTMVDYEQYF
TRBV24-1	TRBJ2-3	CATSGQRGGRSSTDTQYF
TRBV7-2	TRBJ2-1	CASSERAFSYNEQFF
TRBV7-9	TRBJ1-5	CASSPGGSSSNQPQHF
TRBV12-5	TRBJ2-1	CASGPGTGPYNEQFF